The 20 T cell receptor beta chains below come from one sample, sequenced in a study of identical twins. TCRdb fed the 5' RACE reads into MiXCR, producing one record per CDR3 protein. The sample carries roughly 350,000 distinct CDR3 sequences, around 9% recorded once. Sequences were obtained from naive T cells sorted from blood. The receptors were gathered from a woman in her forties or fifties in good health.

Ten or more counts support this clonotype. The rearrangement joins TRBV9 to TRBJ2-2; no clear D gene. Trimming took off 3 bases at V and 6 bases at J, with 18 bases between the two ends. The CDR3 is 16 amino acids. Germline V CDR1 and CDR2: SGDLS, YYNGEE. The CDR3 protein is CASSATLRGWAGELFF. DNA of the CDR3: TGTGCCAGCAGCGCGACCTTACGCGGATGGGCCGGGGAGCTGTTTTTT. The complete variable domain, with remaining parts taken from reference TRBV9 and TRBJ2-2, reads DSGVTQTPKHLITATGQRVTLRCSPRSGDLSVYWYQQSLDQGLQFLIQYYNGEERAKGNILERFSAQQFPDLHSELNLSSLELGDSALYFCASSATLRGWAGELFFGEGSRLTVL.

The J gene is TRBJ1-5, the V gene TRBV20-1; 10 bases agree with TRBD1. The CDR3 loop spans 14 amino acids. Germline V gene lookup returns CDR1 DFQATT and CDR2 SNEGSKA (reference sequence). The junction had 3 bases not matched to a gene; V was cut back by 2 bases and J by 5 bases. CDR3 residues: CSARKTGGDQPQHF. The CDR3 DNA follows: TGCAGTGCTAGAAAGACAGGGGGCGATCAGCCCCAGCATTTT.

This clonotype was seen repeatedly, ten times or more. The J gene is TRBJ1-2, the V gene TRBV29-1; D is undetermined. Trimming cost V 4 bases and J 8 bases, with 5 bases left between them. The germline V gene has CDR1 SQVTM and CDR2 ANQGSEA. This CDR3 spans 9 amino acids. DNA for the CDR3: TGCAGCGTTGGCGGGGGCTACACCTTC. This codes for CSVGGGYTF.

This clonotype was recorded at least ten times. This rearrangement joins TRBV10-3 to TRBJ1-2, with a tentative D call TRBD1 (5 bases). This CDR3 is 17 amino acids long. Between the trimmed V and J ends, which lost 0 bases and 2 bases, there was a span of 16 bases. Germline loops: CDR1 ENHRY, CDR2 SYGVKD. CDR3 amino acids: CAISESISGETNYGYTF. CDR3 coding DNA: TGTGCCATCAGTGAGTCGATTTCGGGGGAGACCAACTATGGCTACACCTTC.

This clonotype was found many times. The chain carries TRBV12-3 or TRBV12-4 and TRBJ2-2; D is possibly TRBD1 (5 bases). V dropped 6 bases and J dropped 6 bases, with 11 bases sitting between them. The length of the CDR3 is 13 residues. Here the CDR3 reads CASRDTASGELFF. In DNA, the CDR3 is TGTGCCAGCAGGGACACGGCGTCCGGGGAGCTGTTTTTT.

V usage is TRBV3-1 and J usage is TRBJ2-3; D gene uncertain. From germline, CDR1 is LGHDT and CDR2 YNNKEL (reference sequence). The CDR3 is 14 residues long. Trimming cost V 0 bases and J 2 bases, with 6 bases left between them. CDR3 DNA: TGTGCCAGCAGCCAAGATGGCTTCACAGATACGCAGTATTTT. Its protein product is CASSQDGFTDTQYF.

V gene TRBV20-1 combines with J gene TRBJ1-2; no clear D. Germline loops: CDR1 DFQATT, CDR2 SNEGSKA (reference sequence). Trimming left V 6 bases short and J 5 bases short, with 4 bases between. The CDR3 consists of 9 residues. The CDR3 spells CSAQYGYTF. The CDR3 DNA reads as TGCAGTGCGCAGTATGGCTACACCTTC.

This clonotype was seen more than once but under ten times. In nucleotides, the CDR3 is TGTGCCAGCAGTTTCAGGTCGGGACAGGGTTTTTATGGCTACACCTTC. This gives the protein CASSFRSGQGFYGYTF. The chain joins TRBV27 to TRBJ1-2, with 9 bases aligning to TRBD1. Per the germline V gene, CDR1 is MNHEY and CDR2 is SMNVEV (reference sequence). V was clipped by 3 bases and J by 5 bases; unmatched bases: 10. This CDR3 has 16 residues.

Ten or more counts support this clonotype. The V gene is TRBV12-3 or TRBV12-4, the J gene TRBJ1-5; TRBD1 is a possible D gene (5 bases). The V end lost 0 bases, the J end lost 4 bases, and 7 bases lay between the germline ends. This CDR3 is 14 amino acids long. The CDR3 DNA reads TGTGCCAGCAGTTTAGCGAGGGGAAATCAGCCCCAGCATTTT. Translation: CASSLARGNQPQHF.

This clonotype was counted between two and nine times. V and J are TRBV7-6 and TRBJ2-2, with 9 positions matching TRBD2. In germline, CDR1 is SGHVS, CDR2 FNYEAQ. J gave up 6 bases and V 0 bases, and 11 bases lay outside the gene matches. The CDR3 totals 18 residues. CDR3 sequence: CASSLAFRTSVRPGELFF. The CDR3 DNA follows: TGTGCCAGCAGCTTAGCCTTCCGGACTAGCGTGCGCCCCGGGGAGCTGTTTTTT.

This clonotype was counted between two and nine times. The rearrangement joins TRBV3-1 to TRBJ2-1; 8 bases fit TRBD2. J lost 12 bases, V lost 2 bases, and 3 bases had no gene match. CDR3 length: 12 residues. CDR1 and CDR2 from the germline V gene are LGHDT and YNNKEL (reference sequence). The CDR3 DNA reads TGTGCCAGCAGCCAACCGGGACTAGTGCAGTTCTTC. It is translated as CASSQPGLVQFF.

This clonotype came up a few times. The genes are TRBV12-3 or TRBV12-4 and TRBJ1-5; D remains ambiguous. Trimming took off 3 bases at V and 1 base at J, with 7 bases between the two ends. There are 14 residues in the CDR3. CDR3 nucleotides: TGTGCCAGCAGTTTGGAAAGGAGCAATCAGCCCCAGCATTTT. Translating gives CASSLERSNQPQHF.

This clonotype was picked up a small number of times. The chain carries TRBV5-1 and TRBJ2-7, with D uncertain. The CDR3 consists of 14 residues. In germline, CDR1 is SGHRS, CDR2 YFSETQ. V dropped 4 bases and J dropped 0 bases, with 11 bases sitting between them. DNA for the CDR3: TGCGCCAGCAGCGGGTCAGGTAGCTCCTACGAGCAGTACTTC. Residues: CASSGSGSSYEQYF. The full variable domain, with the rest looked up from reference TRBV5-1 and TRBJ2-7, is KAGVTQTPRYLIKTRGQQVTLSCSPISGHRSVSWYQQTPGQGLQFLFEYFSETQRNKGNFPGRFSGRQFSNSRSEMNVSTLELGDSALYLCASSGSGSSYEQYFGPGTRLTVT.

This chain uses TRBV3-1 with TRBJ2-2; possibly TRBD1 for D (6 bases). Germline lookup yields CDR1 LGHDT and CDR2 YNNKEL (reference sequence). Trimming pared 3 bases from V and 1 base from J, leaving 9 bases between. There are 15 residues in the CDR3. CDR3 region: CASSHQGQNTGELFF. The CDR3, as DNA: TGTGCCAGCAGCCACCAGGGGCAGAACACCGGGGAGCTGTTTTTT. Using reference TRBV3-1 and TRBJ2-2 for the parts outside the CDR3, the full variable domain is DTAVSQTPKYLVTQMGNDKSIKCEQNLGHDTMYWYKQDSKKFLKIMFSYNNKELIINETVPNRFSPKSPDKAHLNLHINSLELGDSAVYFCASSHQGQNTGELFFGEGSRLTVL.

This chain connects TRBV29-1 to TRBJ1-1; possibly TRBD1 for D (5 bases). The V gene lost 5 bases and the J gene lost 4 bases, with 5 bases spanning the gap. CDR1 SQVTM and CDR2 ANQGSEA come from the germline V gene. CDR3 length: 10 amino acids. CDR3 loop: CSVRGTEAFF. The CDR3 bases are TGCAGCGTTAGGGGCACTGAAGCTTTCTTT.

This clonotype occurred a few times. The chain links TRBV12-3 or TRBV12-4 to TRBJ2-3; 7 nucleotides match TRBD1. V dropped 2 bases and J dropped 4; count of bases not matched to a gene: 3. This CDR3 contains 14 residues. The CDR3 sequence: CASSLWQGADTQYF. CDR3 bases: TGTGCCAGCAGTTTATGGCAGGGGGCAGATACGCAGTATTTT.

The chain links TRBV7-9 to TRBJ1-2; D might be TRBD1 (6 bases). There are 11 residues in the CDR3. Germline V gene lookup returns CDR1 SEHNR and CDR2 FQNEAQ (reference sequence). The V end lost 5 bases, the J end lost 12 bases, and 13 bases lay between the germline ends. The CDR3, as DNA: TGTGCCAGCAGCCCTGGAGGGGGTCACACCTTC. Encoded protein: CASSPGGGHTF.

There are a few counts of this clonotype. V usage is TRBV24-1 and J usage is TRBJ2-7; 11 nucleotides match TRBD1. Germline V gene data show CDR1 as KGHDR and CDR2 as SFDVKD. V dropped 3 bases and J dropped 9; count of bases not matched to a gene: 3. The CDR3 covers 13 residues. Written as DNA, the CDR3 is TGTGCCACCAGTGATGGACAGGGGGCGACGCAGTACTTC. Its protein product is CATSDGQGATQYF.

At least ten counts were recorded for this clonotype. CDR3 loop: CASSLDQKYNEQFF. CDR3 DNA: TGTGCCAGCAGTTTAGACCAAAAGTACAATGAGCAGTTCTTC. The chain has TRBV12-3 or TRBV12-4 and TRBJ2-1; D unresolved. Trimming took off 1 base at V and 4 bases at J, with 8 bases between the two ends. The CDR3 spans 14 residues.

This clonotype was found a few times. The chain is built from TRBV10-3 and TRBJ2-1, with 7 bases that match TRBD2. J lost 7 bases, V lost 2 bases, and 17 bases had no gene match. The CDR3 has 18 residues. CDR1 and CDR2 (germline): ENHRY, SYGVKD. The DNA for the CDR3 is TGTGCCATCAGTGAGAGCCCCCCCGCGGGGGTTCTTGGGAATGAGCAGTTCTTC. Translation: CAISESPPAGVLGNEQFF.